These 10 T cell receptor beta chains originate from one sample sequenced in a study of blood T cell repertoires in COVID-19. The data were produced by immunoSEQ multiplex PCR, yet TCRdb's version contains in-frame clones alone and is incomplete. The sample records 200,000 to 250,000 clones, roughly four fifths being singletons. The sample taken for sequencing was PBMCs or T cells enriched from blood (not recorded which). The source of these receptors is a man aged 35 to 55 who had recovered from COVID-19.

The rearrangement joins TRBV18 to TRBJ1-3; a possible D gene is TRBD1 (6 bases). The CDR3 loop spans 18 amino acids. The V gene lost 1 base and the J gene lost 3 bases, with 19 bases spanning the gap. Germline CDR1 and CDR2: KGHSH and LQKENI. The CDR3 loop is CASSPRIGQTSVGNTIYF. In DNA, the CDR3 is TGTGCCAGCTCACCACGAATTGGACAGACATCGGTTGGAAACACCATATATTTT. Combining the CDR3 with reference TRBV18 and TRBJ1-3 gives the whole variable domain NAGVMQNPRHLVRRRGQEARLRCSPMKGHSHVYWYRQLPEEGLKFMVYLQKENIIDESGMPKERFSAEFPKEGPSILRIQQVVRGDSAAYFCASSPRIGQTSVGNTIYFGEGSWLTVV.

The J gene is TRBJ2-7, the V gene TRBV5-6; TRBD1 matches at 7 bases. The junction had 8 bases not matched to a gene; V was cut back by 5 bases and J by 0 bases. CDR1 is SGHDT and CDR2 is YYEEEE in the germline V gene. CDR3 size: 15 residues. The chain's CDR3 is CASSLLGQNSYEQYF. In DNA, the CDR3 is TGTGCCAGCAGTCTCTTGGGACAGAACTCCTACGAGCAGTACTTC.

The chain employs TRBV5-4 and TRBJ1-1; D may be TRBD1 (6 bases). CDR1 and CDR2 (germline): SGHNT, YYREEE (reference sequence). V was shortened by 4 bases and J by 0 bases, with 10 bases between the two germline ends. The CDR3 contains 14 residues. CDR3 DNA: TGTGCCAGCAGCAAGGACAGCATGAACACTGAAGCTTTCTTT. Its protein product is CASSKDSMNTEAFF. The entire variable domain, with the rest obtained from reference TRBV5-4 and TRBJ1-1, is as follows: ETGVTQSPTHLIKTRGQQVTLRCSSQSGHNTVSWYQQALGQGPQFIFQYYREEENGRGNFPPRFSGLQFPNYSSELNVNALELDDSALYLCASSKDSMNTEAFFGQGTRLTVV.

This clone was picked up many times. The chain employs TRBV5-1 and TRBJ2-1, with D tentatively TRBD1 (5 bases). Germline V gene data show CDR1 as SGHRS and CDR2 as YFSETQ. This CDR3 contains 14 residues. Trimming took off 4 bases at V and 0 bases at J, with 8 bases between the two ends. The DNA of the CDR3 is TGCGCCAGCAGCAAGGGGCACTCCTACAATGAGCAGTTCTTC. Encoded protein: CASSKGHSYNEQFF.

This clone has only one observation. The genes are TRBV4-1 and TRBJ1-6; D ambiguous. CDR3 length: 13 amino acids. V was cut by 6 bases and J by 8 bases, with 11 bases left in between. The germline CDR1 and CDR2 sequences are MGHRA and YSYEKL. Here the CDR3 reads CASSPGKDSPLHF. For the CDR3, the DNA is TGCGCCAGCAGTCCCGGGAAAGATTCACCCCTCCACTTT.

CDR3 bases: TGCAGTGCCGGGACTAGCGGTGGGCAGTACTTC. Protein product: CSAGTSGGQYF. V is TRBV20-1 and J is TRBJ2-7; 11 bases align to TRBD2. Losses at the gene ends were 6 bases for V and 9 bases for J; bases not matched to a gene: 4. Per germline, CDR1 DFQATT and CDR2 SNEGSKA (reference sequence). This CDR3 is 11 amino acids long.

The CDR3 nucleotides are TGTGCCAGCAGCTTCGGACAGGGTGGTTTCTATGGCTACACCTTC. Translating gives CASSFGQGGFYGYTF. The chain is built from TRBV12-1 and TRBJ1-2; whether TRBD1, the table's D call, matches the DNA was not checked. TRBV12-1 is an annotated pseudogene. CDR3 length equals 15 residues.

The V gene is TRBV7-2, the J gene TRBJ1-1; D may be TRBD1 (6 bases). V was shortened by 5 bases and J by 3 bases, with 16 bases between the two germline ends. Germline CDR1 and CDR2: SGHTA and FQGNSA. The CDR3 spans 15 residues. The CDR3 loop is CASSTNPGAYTEAFF. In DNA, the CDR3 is TGTGCCAGCAGCACTAATCCAGGGGCTTACACTGAAGCTTTCTTT.

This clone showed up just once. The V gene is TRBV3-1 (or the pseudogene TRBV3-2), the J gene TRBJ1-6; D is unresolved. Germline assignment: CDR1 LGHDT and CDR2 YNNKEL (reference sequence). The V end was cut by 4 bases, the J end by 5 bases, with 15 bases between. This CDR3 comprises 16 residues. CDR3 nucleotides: TGTGCCAGCAGCCCCGCGAGTATACCGGATAATTCACCCCTCCACTTT. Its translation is CASSPASIPDNSPLHF.

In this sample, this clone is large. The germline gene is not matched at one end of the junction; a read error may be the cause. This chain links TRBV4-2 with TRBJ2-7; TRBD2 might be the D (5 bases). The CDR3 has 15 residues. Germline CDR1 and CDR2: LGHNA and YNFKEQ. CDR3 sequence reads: CASSQEAASSDEQYF. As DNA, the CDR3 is TGTGCCAGCAGCCAAGAGGCGGCTAGCTCCGACGAGCAGTACTTC.